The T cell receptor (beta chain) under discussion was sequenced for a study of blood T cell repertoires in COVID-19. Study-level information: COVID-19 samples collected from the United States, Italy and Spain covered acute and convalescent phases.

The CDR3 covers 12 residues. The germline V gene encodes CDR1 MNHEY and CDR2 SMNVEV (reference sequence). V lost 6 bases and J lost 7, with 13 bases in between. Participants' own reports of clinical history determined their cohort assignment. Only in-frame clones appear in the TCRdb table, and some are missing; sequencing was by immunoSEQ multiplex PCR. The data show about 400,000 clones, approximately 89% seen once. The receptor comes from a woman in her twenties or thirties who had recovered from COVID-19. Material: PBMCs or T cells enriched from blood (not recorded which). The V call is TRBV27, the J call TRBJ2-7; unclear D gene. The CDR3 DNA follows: TGTGCCAGCAGCGCCCCAGCGAAAGAGCAGTACTTC. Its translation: CASSAPAKEQYF.